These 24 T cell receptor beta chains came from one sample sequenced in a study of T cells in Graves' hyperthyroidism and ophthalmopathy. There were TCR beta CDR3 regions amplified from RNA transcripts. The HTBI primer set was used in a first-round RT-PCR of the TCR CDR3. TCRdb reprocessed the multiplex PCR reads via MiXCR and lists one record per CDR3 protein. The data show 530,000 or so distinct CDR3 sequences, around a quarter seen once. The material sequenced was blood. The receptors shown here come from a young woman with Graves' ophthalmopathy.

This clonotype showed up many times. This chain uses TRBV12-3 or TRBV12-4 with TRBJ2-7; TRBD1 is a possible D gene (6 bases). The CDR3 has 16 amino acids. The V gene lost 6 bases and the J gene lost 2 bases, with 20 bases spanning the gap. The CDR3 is CASSLRGLEGTYEQYF. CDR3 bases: TGTGCCAGCAGCCTCAGGGGATTAGAGGGAACCTACGAGCAGTACTTC.

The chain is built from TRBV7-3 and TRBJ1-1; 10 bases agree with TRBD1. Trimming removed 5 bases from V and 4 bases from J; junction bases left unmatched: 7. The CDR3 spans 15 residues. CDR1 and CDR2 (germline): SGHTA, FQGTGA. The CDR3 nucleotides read TGTGCCAGCAGCCAAGACAGGGGGCCGGGCACTGAAGCTTTCTTT. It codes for CASSQDRGPGTEAFF.

The CDR3 here is CASKTLAGANVLTF. The CDR3 bases are TGTGCCAGCAAGACCTTGGCTGGGGCCAACGTCCTGACTTTC. The chain joins TRBV6-1 to TRBJ2-6, with D unresolved. This CDR3 contains 14 residues. The V end was cut by 7 bases, the J end by 2 bases, with 9 bases between. Per germline, CDR1 MNHNS and CDR2 SASEGT.

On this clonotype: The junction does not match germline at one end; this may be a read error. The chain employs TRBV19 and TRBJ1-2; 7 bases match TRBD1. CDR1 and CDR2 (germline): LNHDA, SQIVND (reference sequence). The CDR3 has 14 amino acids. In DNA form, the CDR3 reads TGTGCCAGTAGTCCCTTACGAGACAGGGATGGTTACACCTTC. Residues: CASSPLRDRDGYTF.

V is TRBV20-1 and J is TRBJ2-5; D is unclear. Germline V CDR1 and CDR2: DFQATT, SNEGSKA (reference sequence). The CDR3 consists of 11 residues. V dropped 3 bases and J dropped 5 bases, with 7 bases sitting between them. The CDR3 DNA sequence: TGCAGTGCTAGTGTTGGGGAGACCCAGTACTTC. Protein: CSASVGETQYF.

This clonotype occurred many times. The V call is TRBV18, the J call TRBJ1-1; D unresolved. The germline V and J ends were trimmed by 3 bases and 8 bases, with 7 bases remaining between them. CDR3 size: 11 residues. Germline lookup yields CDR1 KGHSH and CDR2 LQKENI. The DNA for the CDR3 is TGTGCCAGCTCACCTTTGGGGGAAGCTTTCTTT. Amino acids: CASSPLGEAFF.

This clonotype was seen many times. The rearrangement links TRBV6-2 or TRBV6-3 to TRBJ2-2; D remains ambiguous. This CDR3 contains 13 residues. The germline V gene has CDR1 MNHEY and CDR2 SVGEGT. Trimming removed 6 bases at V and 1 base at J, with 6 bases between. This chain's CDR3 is CASRWGNTGELFF. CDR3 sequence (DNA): TGTGCCAGCAGATGGGGGAACACCGGGGAGCTGTTTTTT.

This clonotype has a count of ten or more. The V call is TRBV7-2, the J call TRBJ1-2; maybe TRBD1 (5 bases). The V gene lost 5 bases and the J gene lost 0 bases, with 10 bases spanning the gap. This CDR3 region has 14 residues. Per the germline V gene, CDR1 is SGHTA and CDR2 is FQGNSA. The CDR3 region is CASSPTAPNYGYTF. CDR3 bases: TGTGCCAGCAGCCCGACAGCCCCTAACTATGGCTACACCTTC.

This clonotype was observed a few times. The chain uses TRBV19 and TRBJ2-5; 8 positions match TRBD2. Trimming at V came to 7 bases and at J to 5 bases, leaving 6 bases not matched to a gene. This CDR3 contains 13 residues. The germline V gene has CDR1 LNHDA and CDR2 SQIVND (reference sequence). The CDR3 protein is CASTQRGMETQYF. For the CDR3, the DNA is TGTGCCAGTACCCAGCGGGGGATGGAGACCCAGTACTTC.

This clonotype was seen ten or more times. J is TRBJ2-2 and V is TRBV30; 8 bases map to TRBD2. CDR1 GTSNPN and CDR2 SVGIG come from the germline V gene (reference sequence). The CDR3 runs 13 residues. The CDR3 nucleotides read TGTGCATCGGGGGGGATGAACACCGGGGAGCTGTTTTTT. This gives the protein CASGGMNTGELFF.

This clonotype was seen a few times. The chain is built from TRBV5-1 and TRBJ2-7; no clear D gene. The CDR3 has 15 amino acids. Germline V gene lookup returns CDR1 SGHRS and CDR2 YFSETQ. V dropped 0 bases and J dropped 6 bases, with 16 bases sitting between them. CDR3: CASSLGSGGRSEQYF. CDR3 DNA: TGCGCCAGCAGCTTGGGGTCAGGCGGTAGGAGCGAGCAGTACTTC.

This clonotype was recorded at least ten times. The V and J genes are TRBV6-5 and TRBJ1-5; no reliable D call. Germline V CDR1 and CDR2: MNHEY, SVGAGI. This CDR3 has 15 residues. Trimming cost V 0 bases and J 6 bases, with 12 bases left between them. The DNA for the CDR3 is TGTGCCAGCAGTTACTCGAGAAGGGTTACTCAGCCCCAGCATTTT. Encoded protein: CASSYSRRVTQPQHF.

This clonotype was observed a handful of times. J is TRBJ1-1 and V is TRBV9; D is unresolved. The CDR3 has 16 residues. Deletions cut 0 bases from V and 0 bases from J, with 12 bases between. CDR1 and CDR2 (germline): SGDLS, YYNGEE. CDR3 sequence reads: CASSVDNALLNTEAFF. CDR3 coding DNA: TGTGCCAGCAGCGTAGATAATGCGCTACTGAACACTGAAGCTTTCTTT. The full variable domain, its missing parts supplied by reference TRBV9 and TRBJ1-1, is DSGVTQTPKHLITATGQRVTLRCSPRSGDLSVYWYQQSLDQGLQFLIQYYNGEERAKGNILERFSAQQFPDLHSELNLSSLELGDSALYFCASSVDNALLNTEAFFGQGTRLTVV.

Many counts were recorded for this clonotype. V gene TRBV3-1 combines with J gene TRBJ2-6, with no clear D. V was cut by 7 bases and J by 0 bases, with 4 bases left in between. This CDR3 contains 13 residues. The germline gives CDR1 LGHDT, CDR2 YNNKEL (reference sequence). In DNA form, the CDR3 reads TGTGCCAGCATCAACTCTGGGGCCAACGTCCTGACTTTC. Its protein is CASINSGANVLTF.

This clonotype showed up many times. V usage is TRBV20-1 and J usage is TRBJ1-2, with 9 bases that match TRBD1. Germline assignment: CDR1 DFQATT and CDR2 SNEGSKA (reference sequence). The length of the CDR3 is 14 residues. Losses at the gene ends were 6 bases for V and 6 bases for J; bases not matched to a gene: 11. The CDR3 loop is CSAQGQGRADGYTF. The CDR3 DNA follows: TGCAGTGCCCAAGGACAGGGGAGGGCGGATGGCTACACCTTC.

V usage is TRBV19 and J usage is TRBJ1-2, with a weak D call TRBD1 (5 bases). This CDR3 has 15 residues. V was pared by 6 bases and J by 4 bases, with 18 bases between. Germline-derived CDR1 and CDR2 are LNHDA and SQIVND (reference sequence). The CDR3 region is CASRPTAGGAYGYTF. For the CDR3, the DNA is TGTGCCAGTAGACCGACGGCTGGGGGTGCCTATGGCTACACCTTC.

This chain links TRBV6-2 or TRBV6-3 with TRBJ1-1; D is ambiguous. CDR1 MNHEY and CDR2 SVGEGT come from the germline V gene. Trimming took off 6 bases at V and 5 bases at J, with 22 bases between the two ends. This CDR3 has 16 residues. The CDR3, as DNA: TGTGCCAGCAGCTCCGGACGGAACACACTGGGGACTGAAGCTTTCTTT. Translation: CASSSGRNTLGTEAFF.

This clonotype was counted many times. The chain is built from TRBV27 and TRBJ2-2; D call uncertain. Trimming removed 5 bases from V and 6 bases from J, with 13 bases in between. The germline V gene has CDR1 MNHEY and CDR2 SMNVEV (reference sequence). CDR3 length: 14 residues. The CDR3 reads CASSPNTGPGELFF. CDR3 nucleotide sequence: TGTGCCAGCAGTCCGAACACTGGTCCCGGGGAGCTGTTTTTT.

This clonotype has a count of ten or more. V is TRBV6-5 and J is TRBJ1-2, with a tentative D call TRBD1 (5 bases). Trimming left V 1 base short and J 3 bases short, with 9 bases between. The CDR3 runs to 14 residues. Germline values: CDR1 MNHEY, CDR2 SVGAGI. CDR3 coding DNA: TGTGCCAGCAGTTACTTGGGAGGGGACTATGGCTACACCTTC. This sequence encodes CASSYLGGDYGYTF.

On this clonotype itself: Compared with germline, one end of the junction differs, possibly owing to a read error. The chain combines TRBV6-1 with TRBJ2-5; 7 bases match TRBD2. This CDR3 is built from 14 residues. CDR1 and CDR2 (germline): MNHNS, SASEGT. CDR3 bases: TGCGCCAGCAGTGTTGAGGGAGGGCCGAATTCCCAGTACTTC. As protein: CASSVEGGPNSQYF.

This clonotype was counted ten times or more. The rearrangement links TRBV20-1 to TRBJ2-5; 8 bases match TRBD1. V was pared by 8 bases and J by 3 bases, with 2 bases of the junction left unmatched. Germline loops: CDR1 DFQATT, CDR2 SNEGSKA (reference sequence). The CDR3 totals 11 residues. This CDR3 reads CSPDREETQYF. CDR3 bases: TGCAGTCCGGACAGGGAAGAGACCCAGTACTTC.

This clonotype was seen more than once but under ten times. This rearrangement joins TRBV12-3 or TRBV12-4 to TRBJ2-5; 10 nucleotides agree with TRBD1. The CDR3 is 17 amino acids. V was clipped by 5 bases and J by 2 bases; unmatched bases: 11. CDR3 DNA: TGTGCCAGCAGTCATTGGACAGGGGGTGTGAGTCAAGAGACCCAGTACTTC. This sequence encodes CASSHWTGGVSQETQYF.

DNA for the CDR3: TGTGCCAGCAACGCAGAGAACACTGAAGCTTTCTTT. Its translation: CASNAENTEAFF. This rearrangement joins TRBV12-3 or TRBV12-4 to TRBJ1-1, with D unresolved. V shed 7 bases and J shed 1 base, with 7 bases lying between them. This CDR3 region has 12 residues.

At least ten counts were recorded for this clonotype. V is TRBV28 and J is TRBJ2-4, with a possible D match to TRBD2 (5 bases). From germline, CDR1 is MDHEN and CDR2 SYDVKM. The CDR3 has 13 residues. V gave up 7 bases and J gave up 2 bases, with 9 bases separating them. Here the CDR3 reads CASIGGSKNIQYF. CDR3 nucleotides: TGTGCCAGCATCGGCGGGTCCAAAAACATTCAGTACTTC. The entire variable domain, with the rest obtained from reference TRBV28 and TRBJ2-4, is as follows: DVKVTQSSRYLVKRTGEKVFLECVQDMDHENMFWYRQDPGLGLRLIYFSYDVKMKEKGDIPEGYSVSREKKERFSLILESASTNQTSMYLCASIGGSKNIQYFGAGTRLSVL.